This T cell receptor beta chain came from a study of T-cell reconstitution after alpha-beta-depleted transplantation in children. Preparing the TCRbeta library involved the use of unique molecular identifiers. In TCRdb, the PCR reads were re-called with MiXCR into one record per CDR3 protein. The sample lists more than 450,000 distinct CDR3 sequences; approximately 20% were seen once. The J segment lost 14 bases and the V segment lost 3 bases, leaving 4 bases of the junction unmatched. Germline lookup yields CDR1 SGHAT and CDR2 FQNNGV. This CDR3 contains 11 residues. The receptor comes from a human donor who donated a stem cell graft to a child with acute lymphoblastic leukemia. The source material was PBMCs from the stem cell graft donor, sampled from the stem cell graft. The gene calls are TRBV11-2 and TRBJ2-5; 9 positions match TRBD1. The CDR3 protein is CASSFGTGPYF. CDR3 nucleotides: TGTGCCAGCAGCTTCGGGACAGGGCCCTACTTC.